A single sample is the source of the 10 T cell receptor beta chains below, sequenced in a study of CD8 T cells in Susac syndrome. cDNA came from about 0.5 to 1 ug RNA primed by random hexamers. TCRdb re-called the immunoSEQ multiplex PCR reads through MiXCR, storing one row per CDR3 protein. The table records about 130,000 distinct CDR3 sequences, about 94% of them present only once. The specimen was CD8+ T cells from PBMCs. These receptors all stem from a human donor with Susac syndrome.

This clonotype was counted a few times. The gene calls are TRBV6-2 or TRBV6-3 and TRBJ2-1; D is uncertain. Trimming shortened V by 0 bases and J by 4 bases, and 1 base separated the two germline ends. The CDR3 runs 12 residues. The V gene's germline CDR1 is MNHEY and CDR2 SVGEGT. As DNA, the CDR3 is TGTGCCAGCAGTTACTCTTACAATGAGCAGTTCTTC. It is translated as CASSYSYNEQFF.

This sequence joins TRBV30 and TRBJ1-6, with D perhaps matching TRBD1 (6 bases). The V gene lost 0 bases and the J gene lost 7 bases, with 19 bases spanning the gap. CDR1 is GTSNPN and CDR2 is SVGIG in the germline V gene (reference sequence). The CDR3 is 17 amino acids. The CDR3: CAWSVDRALFVNSPLHF. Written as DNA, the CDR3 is TGTGCCTGGAGTGTGGACAGAGCCCTCTTTGTGAATTCACCCCTCCACTTT.

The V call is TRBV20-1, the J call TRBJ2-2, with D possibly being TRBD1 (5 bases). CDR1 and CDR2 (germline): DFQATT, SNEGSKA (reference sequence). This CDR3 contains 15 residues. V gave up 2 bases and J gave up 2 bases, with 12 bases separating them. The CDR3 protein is CSARSGALNTGELFF. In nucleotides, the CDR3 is TGCAGTGCTAGAAGTGGGGCCCTTAACACCGGGGAGCTGTTTTTT.

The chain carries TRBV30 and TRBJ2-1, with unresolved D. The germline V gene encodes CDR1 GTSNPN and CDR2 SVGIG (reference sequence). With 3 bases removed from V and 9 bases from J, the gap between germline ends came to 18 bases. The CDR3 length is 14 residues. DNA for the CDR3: TGTGCCTGGAGCGAAGCCGGGCCGTCCAGTGAGCAGTTCTTC. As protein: CAWSEAGPSSEQFF.

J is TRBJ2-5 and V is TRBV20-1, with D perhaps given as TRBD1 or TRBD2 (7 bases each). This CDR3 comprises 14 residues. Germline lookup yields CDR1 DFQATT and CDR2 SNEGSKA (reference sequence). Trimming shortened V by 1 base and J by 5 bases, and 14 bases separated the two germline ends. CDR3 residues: CSARGEGQRETQYF. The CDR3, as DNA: TGCAGTGCTAGAGGGGAGGGACAGAGGGAGACCCAGTACTTC.

The CDR3, as DNA: TGTGCCAGCAGCGCCGACGACACAGATACGCAGTATTTT. This gives the protein CASSADDTDTQYF. This sequence joins TRBV9 and TRBJ2-3, with D hard to call. Germline assignment: CDR1 SGDLS and CDR2 YYNGEE. The V end was cut by 3 bases, the J end by 2 bases, with 7 bases between. CDR3 length: 13 amino acids.

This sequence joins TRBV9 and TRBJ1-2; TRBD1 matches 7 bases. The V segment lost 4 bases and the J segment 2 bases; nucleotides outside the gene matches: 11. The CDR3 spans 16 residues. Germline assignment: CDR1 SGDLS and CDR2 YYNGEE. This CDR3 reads CASSPNPTGENYGYTF. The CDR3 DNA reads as TGTGCCAGCAGCCCTAACCCAACAGGGGAGAACTATGGCTACACCTTC. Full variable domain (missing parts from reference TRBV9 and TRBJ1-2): DSGVTQTPKHLITATGQRVTLRCSPRSGDLSVYWYQQSLDQGLQFLIQYYNGEERAKGNILERFSAQQFPDLHSELNLSSLELGDSALYFCASSPNPTGENYGYTFGSGTRLTVV.

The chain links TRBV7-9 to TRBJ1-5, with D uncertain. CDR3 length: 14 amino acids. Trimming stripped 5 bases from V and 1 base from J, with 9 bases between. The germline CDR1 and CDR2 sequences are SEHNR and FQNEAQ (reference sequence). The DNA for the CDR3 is TGTGCCAGCAGCCCCGGACGGAGCAATCAGCCCCAGCATTTT. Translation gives CASSPGRSNQPQHF.

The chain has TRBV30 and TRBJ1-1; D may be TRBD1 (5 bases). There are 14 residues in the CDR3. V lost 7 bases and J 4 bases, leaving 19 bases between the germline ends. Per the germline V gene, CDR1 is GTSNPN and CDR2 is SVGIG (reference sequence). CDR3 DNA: TGTGCCTACAGGCGGGATGGGATGGGCACTGAAGCTTTCTTT. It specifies CAYRRDGMGTEAFF.

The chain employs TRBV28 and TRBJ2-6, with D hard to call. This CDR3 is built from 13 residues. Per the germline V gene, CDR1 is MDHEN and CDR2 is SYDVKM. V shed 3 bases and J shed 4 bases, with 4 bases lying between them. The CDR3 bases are TGTGCCAGCAGTTTGGAAGGGGCCAACGTCCTGACTTTC. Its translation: CASSLEGANVLTF.